This TCR beta chain was found in a study of blood T cell repertoires in COVID-19. Study-wide background: Both acute and convalescent COVID-19 samples were obtained from the United States, Italy and Spain. In each case, the material was cDNA or gDNA derived from T cells, B-cell-depleted T cells, or PBMCs.

In the authors' workflow: Reference gene primer amplification in the assay estimated nucleated cell counts. Using immunoSEQ multiplex PCR, the repertoire was profiled, and TCRdb retains in-frame clones only, with some absent. The V and J calls and clone size are taken from that table; D and trimming were inferred from the DNA. The sample consists of under 300,000 clones, approximately 85% of them appearing once. Trimming shortened V by 5 bases and J by 1 base, and 8 bases separated the two germline ends. CDR1 is SGHAT and CDR2 is FQDESV in the germline V gene (reference sequence). The CDR3 contains 13 residues.

The specimen was peripheral blood. This chain connects TRBV11-1 to TRBJ2-5, with D maybe TRBD1 (5 bases). This sequence was found in a woman between 70 and 85 years old with acute or convalescent COVID-19. CDR3 in amino acids: CASSAQGQETQYF. The CDR3 bases are TGTGCCAGCAGCGCTCAGGGCCAAGAGACCCAGTACTTC. Filled out from reference TRBV11-1 and TRBJ2-5, the complete variable domain reads EAEVAQSPRYKITEKSQAVAFWCDPISGHATLYWYRQILGQGPELLVQFQDESVVDDSQLPKDRFSAERLKGVDSTLKIQPAELGDSAMYLCASSAQGQETQYFGPGTRLLVL.